The rows below give T cell receptor beta chains drawn from one sample of a study of T cells in Graves' hyperthyroidism and ophthalmopathy. In TCRdb, the multiplex PCR reads were re-called with MiXCR into one record per CDR3 protein. This sample has around 800,000 distinct CDR3 sequences, with around 39% found just once. Sequencing was done on a sample of blood. The receptors shown here come from a man between 18 and 29 years old with Graves' hyperthyroidism. Each CDR3 is given with its conserved first and last residue. The order of the fields is J gene, V gene, CDR3 protein.

TRBJ2-7	TRBV20-1	CSAGREGKITYEQYF
TRBJ1-1	TRBV24-1	CATSDLRAVVFSTEAFF
TRBJ2-7	TRBV29-1	CSVRSGIDEQYF
TRBJ2-5	TRBV11-2	CASSETPVETQYF
TRBJ1-4	TRBV20-1	CSARETGGFEKLFF
TRBJ2-2	TRBV10-3	CAISDSDRGEYGELFF
TRBJ2-7	TRBV29-1	CSVSQAYPSYEQYF
TRBJ2-7	TRBV11-3	CAIPWGTDRYEQYF
TRBJ1-3	TRBV7-9	CASSQEPFSSSGNTIYF
TRBJ2-7	TRBV19	CASSLAGTTYEQYF
TRBJ1-3	TRBV7-2	CASSQDQGTGNTIYF
TRBJ1-6	TRBV12-3/TRBV12-4	CASSLPSINNSPLHF
TRBJ1-3	TRBV11-2	CASSFGRGNTIYF
TRBJ1-1	TRBV12-3/TRBV12-4	CASSFVQGAYEAFF
TRBJ1-2	TRBV12-3/TRBV12-4	CASSFGQGAKGYTF
TRBJ2-2	TRBV25-1	CASKGSDSNTGELFF
TRBJ1-2	TRBV3-1	CASSQGTGPLGYTF
TRBJ1-3	TRBV5-4	CASSLDRDEGNTIYF